This record covers a single T cell receptor beta chain. The entry originates in a study of cytomegalovirus exposure and HLA in healthy donors. PCR was performed using 60 Vbeta and 13 Jbeta primers. TCRdb keeps only in-frame clones here, not all; method: immunoSEQ multiplex PCR. The table lists about 140,000 clones, 82% of them singletons. Germline lookup yields CDR1 LNHDA and CDR2 SQIVND (reference sequence). The CDR3 sequence is 12 residues long. Trimming took off 6 bases at V and 4 bases at J, with 9 bases between the two ends. This receptor was taken from a woman aged 45-59 years in good health and CMV-seropositive. Input material: PBMCs. This chain joins TRBV19 and TRBJ1-2; D is ambiguous. CDR3 amino acids: CASRMGSYGYTF. CDR3 DNA sequence: TGTGCCAGTAGGATGGGGAGCTATGGCTACACCTTC. Complete variable domain (other parts from reference TRBV19 and TRBJ1-2): DGGITQSPKYLFRKEGQNVTLSCEQNLNHDAMYWYRQDPGQGLRLIYYSQIVNDFQKGDIAEGYSVSREKKESFPLTVTSAQKNPTAFYLCASRMGSYGYTFGSGTRLTVV.